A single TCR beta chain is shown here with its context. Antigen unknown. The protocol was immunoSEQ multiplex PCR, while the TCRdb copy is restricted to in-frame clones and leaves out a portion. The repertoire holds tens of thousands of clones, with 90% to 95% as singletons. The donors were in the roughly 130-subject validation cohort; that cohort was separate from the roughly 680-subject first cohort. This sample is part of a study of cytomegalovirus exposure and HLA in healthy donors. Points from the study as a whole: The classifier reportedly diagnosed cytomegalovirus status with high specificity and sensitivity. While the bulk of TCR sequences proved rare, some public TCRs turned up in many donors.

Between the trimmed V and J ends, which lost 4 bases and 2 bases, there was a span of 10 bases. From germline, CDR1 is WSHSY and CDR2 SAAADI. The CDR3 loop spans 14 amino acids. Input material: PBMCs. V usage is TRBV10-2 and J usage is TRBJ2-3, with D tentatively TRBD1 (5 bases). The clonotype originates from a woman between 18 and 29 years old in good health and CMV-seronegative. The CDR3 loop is CASSGRGSTDTQYF. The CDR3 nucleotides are TGCGCCAGCAGTGGTAGGGGCTCCACAGATACGCAGTATTTT.